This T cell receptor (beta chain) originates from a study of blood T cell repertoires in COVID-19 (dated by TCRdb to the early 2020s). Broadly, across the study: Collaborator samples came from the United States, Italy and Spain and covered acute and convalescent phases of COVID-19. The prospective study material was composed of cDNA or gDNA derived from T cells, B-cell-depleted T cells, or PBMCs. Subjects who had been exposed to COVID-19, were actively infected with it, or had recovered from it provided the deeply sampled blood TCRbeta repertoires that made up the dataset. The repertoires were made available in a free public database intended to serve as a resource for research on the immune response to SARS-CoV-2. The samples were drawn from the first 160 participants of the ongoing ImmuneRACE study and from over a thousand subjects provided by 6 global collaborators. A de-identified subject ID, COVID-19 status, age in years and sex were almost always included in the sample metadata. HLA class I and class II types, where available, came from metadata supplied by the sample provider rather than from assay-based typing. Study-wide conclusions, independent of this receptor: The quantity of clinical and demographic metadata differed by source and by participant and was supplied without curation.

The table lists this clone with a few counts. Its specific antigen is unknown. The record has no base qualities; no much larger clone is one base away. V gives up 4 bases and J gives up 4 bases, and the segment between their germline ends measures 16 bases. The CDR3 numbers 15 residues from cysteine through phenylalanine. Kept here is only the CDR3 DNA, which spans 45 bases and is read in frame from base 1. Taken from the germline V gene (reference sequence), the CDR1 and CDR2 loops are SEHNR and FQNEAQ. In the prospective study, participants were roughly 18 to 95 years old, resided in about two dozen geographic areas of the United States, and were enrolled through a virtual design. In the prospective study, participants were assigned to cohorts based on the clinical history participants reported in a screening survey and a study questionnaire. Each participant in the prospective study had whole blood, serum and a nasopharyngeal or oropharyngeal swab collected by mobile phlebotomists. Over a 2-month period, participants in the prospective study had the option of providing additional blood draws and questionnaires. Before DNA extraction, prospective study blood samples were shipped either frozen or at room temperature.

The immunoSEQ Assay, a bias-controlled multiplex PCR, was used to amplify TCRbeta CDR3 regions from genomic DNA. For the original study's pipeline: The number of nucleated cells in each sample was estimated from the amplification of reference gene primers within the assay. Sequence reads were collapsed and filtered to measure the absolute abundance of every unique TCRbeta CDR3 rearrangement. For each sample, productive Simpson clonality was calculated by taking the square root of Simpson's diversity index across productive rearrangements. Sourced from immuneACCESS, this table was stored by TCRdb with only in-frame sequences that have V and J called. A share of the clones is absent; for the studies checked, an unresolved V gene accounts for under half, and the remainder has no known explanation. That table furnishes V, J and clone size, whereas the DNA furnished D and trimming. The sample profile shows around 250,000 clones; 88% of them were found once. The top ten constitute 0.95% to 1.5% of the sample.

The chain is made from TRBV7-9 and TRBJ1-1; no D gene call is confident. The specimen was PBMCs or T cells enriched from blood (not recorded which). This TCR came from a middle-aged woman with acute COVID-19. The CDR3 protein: CASSSLGWRGTEAFF. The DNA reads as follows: TGTGCCAGCAGCTCCCTTGGGTGGCGGGGCACTGAAGCTTTCTTT.